This T cell receptor (beta chain) came from a study of cytomegalovirus exposure and HLA in healthy donors. A remark on this clone: What it binds is unknown.

A multiplex PCR was run with 60 Vbeta primers and 13 Jbeta primers. Assay used: immunoSEQ multiplex PCR; TCRdb lists only in-frame clones, some missing. The table has 150,000 or so clones, 65% to 85% seen once. Study-wide results and caveats: V- and J-gene trimming of TCR beta was linked (in a later analysis) to a missense DCLRE1C variant.

Germline CDR1 and CDR2: MGHDK and SYGVNS. This CDR3 is built from 15 residues. Losses at the gene ends were 7 bases for V and 5 bases for J; bases not matched to a gene: 9. The source material was PBMCs. The rearrangement links TRBV25-1 to TRBJ2-1; TRBD2 matches 9 bases. This TCR came from a man aged 50-59 years in good health and CMV-seronegative. For the CDR3, the DNA is TGTGCCAGCATTGGGCTAGCGGGACTAGACAATGAGCAGTTCTTC. Amino acids: CASIGLAGLDNEQFF.